A single sample is the source of the 7 T cell receptor beta chains below, sequenced in a study of T-cell memory formation after mild COVID-19. TCRdb analysed the 5' RACE reads with MiXCR anew, one entry per CDR3 protein. The sample includes about 62,000 distinct CDR3 sequences, 9.3% of them seen just once. What was sequenced was PBMCs or a T cell subset sorted from them (not recorded which). The receptors shown here come from a man between 18 and 29 years old who had mild COVID-19 (a few samples of this study predate the infection). Cell type and time point are not known.

This clonotype has only a few counts. The chain couples TRBV4-3 to TRBJ2-6; D call uncertain. The V and J ends lost 4 bases and 0 bases respectively, with 13 bases between them. Germline loops: CDR1 LGHNA, CDR2 YSLEER. The CDR3 has 17 amino acids. CDR3 in amino acids: CASSRDPPSSGANVLTF. Here the CDR3 DNA reads TGCGCCAGCAGCCGCGACCCTCCTAGCTCTGGGGCCAACGTCCTGACTTTC.

This clonotype was counted only a few times. This sequence joins TRBV4-3 and TRBJ1-6; 7 bases map to TRBD1. V lost 0 bases, J lost 9 bases, and 5 bases stayed unmatched. There are 15 residues in the CDR3. Germline loops: CDR1 LGHNA, CDR2 YSLEER. CDR3 amino acids: CASSQESRGLSPLHF. The DNA of the CDR3 is TGCGCCAGCAGCCAAGAAAGTAGGGGGCTTTCACCCCTCCACTTT.

This chain uses TRBV3-1 with TRBJ2-5; 12 nucleotides match TRBD2. The CDR3 is 15 amino acids. Trimming removed 5 bases from V and 5 bases from J; junction bases left unmatched: 6. Germline CDR1 reads LGHDT; CDR2 reads YNNKEL (reference sequence). The CDR3 loop reads CASSYWTSGAETQYF. The CDR3 DNA sequence: TGTGCCAGCAGCTACTGGACTAGCGGGGCTGAGACCCAGTACTTC.

This clonotype occurred a few times. The chain joins TRBV6-6 to TRBJ2-5, with D maybe TRBD2 (5 bases). Trimming cost V 6 bases and J 5 bases, with 19 bases left between them. The germline gives CDR1 MNHNY, CDR2 SVGAGI (reference sequence). This CDR3 is 15 amino acids long. CDR3 bases: TGTGCCAGCAGCCATCAGACTCGGTTAGCGGAGACCCAGTACTTC. Its protein is CASSHQTRLAETQYF.

This clonotype showed up just a few times. CDR3 amino acids: CASTRDGGPDRTQYF. The CDR3 DNA sequence: TGTGCCAGCACCCGGGACGGGGGACCTGACAGAACGCAGTATTTT. V and J are TRBV27 and TRBJ2-3; the D gene is possibly TRBD2 (6 bases). The germline CDR1 and CDR2 sequences are MNHEY and SMNVEV (reference sequence). Trimming removed 7 bases at V and 9 bases at J, with 23 bases between. CDR3 size: 15 residues.

This clonotype was seen a few times. The chain links TRBV11-2 to TRBJ1-2; 7 bases fit TRBD1. The trim removed 5 bases at V and 5 bases at J, leaving 5 bases unmatched. The CDR3 contains 13 residues. CDR1 SGHAT and CDR2 FQNNGV come from the germline V gene. The CDR3 spells CASSESTGYGYTF. For the CDR3, the DNA is TGTGCCAGCAGCGAATCGACAGGGTATGGCTACACCTTC.

This clonotype was found a few times. The chain couples TRBV5-1 to TRBJ1-1; no clear D. The V gene lost 2 bases and the J gene lost 0 bases, with 5 bases spanning the gap. Germline-derived CDR1 and CDR2 are SGHRS and YFSETQ. The CDR3 is made up of 13 amino acids. The CDR3 spells CASSFQMNTEAFF. The CDR3 bases are TGCGCCAGCAGCTTTCAGATGAACACTGAAGCTTTCTTT.